This TCR beta chain was recovered during a study of cytomegalovirus exposure and HLA in healthy donors (dated by TCRdb to 2015 to 2018). The study in broad terms: An earlier analysis of several hundred of the donors reported about 300 Gb of sequence data and 95 million to 140 million unique TCR beta sequences obtained from roughly 170 million T cells. An early release covering 550 to 650 HLA-typed donors comprised about 300 gigabases of sequencing data and around 85 million unique TCR sequences. Of the 398 genotyped donors, roughly 85% fell in the genetic ancestry cluster associated with self-reported Caucasian donors. The study aimed to test whether signatures of past pathogen exposure could be identified by cataloging public T cell receptors. Using immunosequencing, the study profiled T cell repertoires from fewer than 850 subjects and related those repertoires to cytomegalovirus serostatus. Besides the first cohort of about 730 subjects, a separate validation cohort made up of 90 to 150 different subjects was used. To predict cytomegalovirus infection status, the study combined high-throughput TCR immunosequencing, statistical association of individual TCRs with disease status, and machine learning. A later analysis re-analyzed previously published TCR beta repertoires from roughly 600 donors and added high-resolution HLA genotyping to study TCR occurrence patterns. Rather than drawing on any new phenotypic data, the later analysis identified candidate immune exposures from TCR beta sequences and the way those sequences occurred across donors. An earlier analysis of 587 of the donors used high-throughput TCR beta sequencing to judge whether each TCR beta V gene segment behaved as functional or pseudogenic. Alongside the repertoire data, information on donor age, sex, ethnicity and CMV serostatus was compiled. Genome-wide SNP genotypes for about 60% of the 666 donors were used in a later genetic analysis, which treated that subset as a discovery cohort. Every repertoire in the discovery cohort had been generated on one and the same sequencing platform. Both class I and class II loci were covered by HLA typing, at four-digit resolution. Typing coverage varied by locus: roughly 620-630 donors for A, B, C, DRB1 and DQB1; approximately 560 for DQA1; approximately 610 for DPA1; approximately 470 for DPB1. Roughly 5 DR-DQ haplotypes were handled as single units for association and clustering, since linkage in the cohort was strong. Among around 400 genotyped donors of the cohort, an average of around 240,000 unique TCR beta nucleotide sequences were sequenced per donor, around 18% of them non-productive.

A word on this clone: Its antigen is unknown.

The cohort was made up of approximately 670 healthy bone marrow donors. Cohort members were all nominally healthy when sampled, although unrecorded immune exposures were likely present. The donor tested CMV seronegative and was one of the 352 seronegative cohort members. Each donor provided a peripheral blood sample, and peripheral blood mononuclear cells were used for TCR beta sequencing. The Qiagen DNeasy Blood Extraction Kit was used to extract genomic DNA from the blood cell samples. Library construction relied on the immunoSEQ multiplex PCR assay. For the multiplex PCR, a mixture combining 60 forward primers for TCR Vbeta segments and 13 reverse primers for TCR Jbeta segments was used. A multiplex PCR assay on genomic DNA amplified the CDR3 region of rearranged TCR beta genes. On the Illumina HiSeq System, the amplified TCR beta libraries were sequenced as 87-base-pair reads. The authors' pipeline ran thus. Across the 670 or so repertoires, a later analysis counted tens of millions of unique TCR beta chains, around 11 million of which were shared by at least two donors. To remove PCR and sequencing errors, raw reads were error-corrected and collapsed into unique sequences using a nearest-neighbor algorithm that merged closely related sequences. Alignment of CDR3 sequences to IMGT reference sequences was used to assign V, D and J gene segments. For a sequence to be retained, a match of at least six nucleotides to both a V gene segment and a J gene segment was required. A rearrangement counted as productive if the CDR3 had no stop codons and remained in frame with V and J, and every other rearrangement counted as non-productive. CDR3 was defined according to IMGT convention as the region running from the second conserved V-encoded cysteine to the conserved J-encoded phenylalanine. The earlier analysis of some 540 of the donors excluded any sequence lacking an unambiguous match to a single V gene segment. In an earlier analysis of 500 to 750 of the donors, V segments were called functional above 56.7% productive rearrangements and were called segregating when the between-donor standard deviation exceeded 5%. A statistical classification framework was built for diagnosing cytomegalovirus status from the catalog of TCR beta chain sequences. V and J gene assignment, in a later analysis, came from comparing TCR nucleotide sequences with IMGT/GENE-DB human TR gene sequences. Using the TCRdist pipeline, a later analysis assigned CDR3 sequences along with most-parsimonious VDJ recombination scenarios. In a later analysis, every TCR beta chain was defined by the combination of its CDR3 amino acid sequence and its V-gene family, and reads without a unique V-gene family were dropped. As a way to deal with suspected cross-contamination and a sequencing artifact, a later analysis dropped 640 or so nucleotide sequences that were highly shared and had low generation probability. For each public chain, a later analysis derived a clonal expansion index from normalized ranks of inferred template counts within each repertoire. A later analysis computed generation probabilities with a VDJ recombination model fitted to out-of-frame rearrangements, and checked the results against IGoR. In a later analysis, hypergeometric tests were used to score TCR-TCR, TCR-HLA and TCR-CMV co-occurrence, with a repertoire-size bias correction applied to TCR pairs. In a later analysis, false discovery rates were estimated by permuting HLA or CMV assignments 20 times. In a later analysis, co-occurring TCRs were grouped using DBSCAN, and TCRdist sequence similarity was added for clustering within HLA-allele-positive subsets. For co-occurrence clustering, repertoires with fewer than 30,000 or more than 120,000 public chains were excluded, along with 5 or 6 repertoires with anomalous nucleotide sharing. Imported from immuneACCESS, the table was reduced by TCRdb to in-frame sequences with V and J called. These copies leave out some clones; in studies compared against another copy, an unresolved V gene accounts for under half, and the cause of the remainder is not known. For V, J and clone size, that table is used; D and trimming come from the DNA. For this sample, the table gives 150,000 to 200,000 clones. The ten largest clones represent under 6.5% of the sample.

Relative to germline, V is 5 bases shorter and J is 4 bases shorter, with 9 bases between their ends. From the germline V gene, CDR1 is SGHVS and CDR2 is FQNEAQ. Its CDR3 holds 12 amino acids, cysteine through phenylalanine. Only the CDR3 DNA is retained, 36 bases long and in frame from the first base. Paper-wide results and their limitations: This cohort had only TCR beta chains sequenced, and the lack of alpha or paired-chain data limited which features could be detected. Correlated functional status among segregating V segments might reflect linkage disequilibrium, but an unknown experimental factor could not be ruled out. A later analysis found that HLA-associated TCR beta chains were more clonally expanded and had lower generation probabilities than equally common non-associated chains. A cluster of highly shared sequence variants was judged likely to be a technical artifact of the sequencing pipeline. Compared with the approximately 700-donor mean, donors in an Asian-associated ancestry cluster had fewer N-insertions in productive TCRs, according to a later genetic analysis. Several of the top co-occurrence clusters appeared to be linked to parvovirus B19, influenza, CMV and Epstein-Barr virus, according to a later analysis. For the cohort, immune exposure information was limited to CMV serostatus. HLA typing was unavailable for some donors at each locus, so association tests used only the typed subset. In vitro tests confirmed that three of the cytomegalovirus-associated TCR beta chains recognize cytomegalovirus antigens. Presence/absence analyses assumed roughly uniform sequencing depth across donors, an assumption that may not hold. Some IMGT-functional V segments, including TRBV6-2 and TRBV6-3, could not be distinguished by the 87-base-pair reads and were therefore excluded. Seventeen rarely observed V segments, including chromosome 9 orphons, were excluded from the earlier analysis of 550 to 700 of the donors because counts were too low. V-gene and J-gene trimming of TCR beta chains was associated with a missense DCLRE1C variant in a later genetic analysis, and the association was replicated in an independent cohort. In a later analysis, TCR association rates were found to vary across HLA loci, with the most associated TCRs seen for DRB1 alleles and the fewest for HLA-C alleles. Assigning TCR associations to individual alleles was difficult when HLA alleles, especially DR and DQ, strongly co-occurred. In a later analysis, some 18,000 TCR beta sequences were associated with specific HLA alleles at a false discovery rate of 0.05. A further reported finding was that TCR beta sequences accurately predicted the HLA-A and HLA-B alleles for most subjects in the first cohort. The classifier was reported to diagnose cytomegalovirus status with high specificity and sensitivity in both the original and validation cohorts. A total of roughly 160 TCR beta chains were listed by the study as associated with cytomegalovirus. According to a later analysis, most CMV-associated TCR beta chains appeared to be HLA-restricted, and the HLA associations seemed to be driven largely by CMV exposure. It was suggested by the authors that the approach could potentially be generalized to other disease states and immunological phenotypes. In an earlier analysis of 587 of the donors, most TCR beta V segments appeared in productive rearrangements about 87% or about 30% of the time, broadly matching IMGT annotations. Across donors, most TCR sequences were observed very rarely, whereas some public TCRs were present in many individuals.

The sequence came from a man younger than 45 in good health and CMV-seronegative. Sequencing was carried out using PBMCs. The rearranged segments are TRBV7-8 and TRBJ2-7; the best D guess is TRBD1, with 5 bases matching. The DNA sequence is given as TGTGCCAGCAGCCCGAGGACATACGAGCAGTACTTC. This sequence encodes CASSPRTYEQYF.